This is a list of T cell receptor beta chains from one sample in a study of blood T cell repertoires in COVID-19. Data came from immunoSEQ multiplex PCR; TCRdb stores just in-frame clones and leaves some out. The data show 230,000 or so clones, around 86% seen once. The sequenced sample consisted of peripheral blood. The receptor source for this set is a human donor in a cohort sampled during active COVID-19. Both conserved end residues are part of each CDR3. The order of the fields is J gene, V gene, D gene, clone size, CDR3 DNA, CDR3 protein. A D gene is named only where the DNA matches it firmly. Clone size appears in some rows only: once, few, many, or a class for an expanded clone.

TRBJ2-2 TRBV7-6 TRBD1 - TGTGCCAGCAGCCCTGGACAGGGGCGCACCGGGGAGCTGTTTTTT CASSPGQGRTGELFF
TRBJ1-1 TRBV20-1 - once TGCAGTGTTGGCCGGGAGGAAGCTTTCTTT CSVGREEAFF
TRBJ1-5 TRBV18 - - TGTGCCAGCTCACGACAACAGGGTCGCAATCAGCCCCAGCATTTT CASSRQQGRNQPQHF
TRBJ2-7 TRBV29-1 TRBD2 - TGCAGCGTGAGCGGGACCTCCTACGAGCAGTACTTC CSVSGTSYEQYF
TRBJ2-7 TRBV5-4 TRBD2 - TGTGCCAGCAGCTTGGCTAGCGGGAGTTCCCTCGGGTACGAGCAGTACTTC CASSLASGSSLGYEQYF
TRBJ2-7 TRBV4-1 - - TGCGCCAGCAGCTCGCGGACTGGTTCCTACGAGCAGTACTTC CASSSRTGSYEQYF
TRBJ1-1 TRBV21-1 - - TGTGCCAGCAGCAAAGGTGAGGGTTGGGACACTGAAGCTTTCTTT CASSKGEGWDTEAFF
TRBJ2-7 TRBV5-3 - - TGTGCCAGAAGCTCGCAGGGGCACGAGCAGTACTTC CARSSQGHEQYF
TRBJ2-7 TRBV7-9 TRBD1 once TGTGCCAGCAGCCCCCCCGGACAGGGTTCCTACGAGCAGTACTTC CASSPPGQGSYEQYF
TRBJ2-3 TRBV6-5 - - TGTGCCAGCAATCCCAGGAGGGACCTAGGTGGTACGCAGTATTTT CASNPRRDLGGTQYF
TRBJ1-5 TRBV5-6 - - TGTGCCAGCAGCTCAGGGTCCAATCAGCCCCAGCATTTT CASSSGSNQPQHF
TRBJ1-2 TRBV6-2/TRBV6-3 TRBD1 - TGTGCCAGCAGCTATTGGGACAGGGTCTATGGCTACACCTTC CASSYWDRVYGYTF
TRBJ1-5 TRBV28 - - TGTGCCAGCAGCCGCAGAGGAGGGGCAATCCGACAGCCCCAGCATTTT CASSRRGGAIRQPQHF
TRBJ1-6 TRBV3-1/TRBV3-2 TRBD1 - TGTGCCAGCAGTCTCGGGACAGGGAATTCACCCCTCCACTTT CASSLGTGNSPLHF
TRBJ2-3 TRBV6-2/TRBV6-3 - - TGTGCCAGCAGTTCAAGTAGCCTTAACGCAGATACGCAGTATTTT CASSSSSLNADTQYF
TRBJ2-3 TRBV4-2 TRBD2 - TGTGCCAGCAGCCAAGAGGGTAGCGGGAGTTCAGATACGCAGTATTTT CASSQEGSGSSDTQYF
TRBJ1-2 TRBV4-3 - few TGCGCCAGCAGCCAACAGACAGGCTATGGCTACACCTTC CASSQQTGYGYTF
TRBJ1-2 TRBV15 - - TGTGCCACCAAAGGACAGAGGGCCGCTAACTATGGCTACACCTTC CATKGQRAANYGYTF
TRBJ1-4 TRBV7-2 - - TGTGCCAGCAGCTTAGGGAGCCTGGGAAAACTGTTTTTT CASSLGSLGKLFF
TRBJ1-1 TRBV9 - few TGTGCCAGCAGCGTAGCTCCGGGTCTGAACACTGAAGCTTTCTTT CASSVAPGLNTEAFF
TRBJ1-6 TRBV7-2 - few TGTGCCAGCAGCTTAGTAGGAGCTGGCTATAATTCACCCCTCCACTTT CASSLVGAGYNSPLHF
TRBJ2-7 TRBV6-6 - few TGTGCCAGCAGCCCCCGCGGGTACGAGCAGTACTTC CASSPRGYEQYF
TRBJ2-2 TRBV7-3 TRBD2 - TGTGCCAGCAGCTCCCCCGGGGGGGAGAGGACCGGGGAGCTGTTTTTT CASSSPGGERTGELFF
TRBJ2-1 TRBV28 - few TGTGCCAGCAGTACCGGGACTCGGTATTCCTACAATGAGCAGTTCTTC CASSTGTRYSYNEQFF
TRBJ1-1 TRBV7-3 TRBD1 - TGTGCCAGCAGCCTAAGGGACAGGGGTGACACTGAAGCTTTCTTT CASSLRDRGDTEAFF
TRBJ2-7 TRBV19 - - TGTGCCAGTAGTACCCTCGGCGGAATCAGCTCCTACGAGCAGTACTTC CASSTLGGISSYEQYF
TRBJ2-3 TRBV15 - - TGTGCCACCAGCGGGCCCTTGTATACAGATACGCAGTATTTT CATSGPLYTDTQYF
TRBJ1-2 TRBV11-2 TRBD1 - TGTGCCAGCAGCTCGGGACAGGGCTACACCTTC CASSSGQGYTF
TRBJ2-7 TRBV5-4 - - TGTGCCAGCAGCTGGACTGGTTCCTACGAGCAGTACTTC CASSWTGSYEQYF
TRBJ2-7 TRBV4-2 TRBD2 once TGTGCCAGCAGCCAAGTGCCACTAGCGGGACCGTCCTCCTACGAGCAGTACTTC CASSQVPLAGPSSYEQYF
TRBJ2-1 TRBV28 - - TGTGCCAGCAGCTTCCCAGTGACAGGTCTAACCTACAATGAGCAGTTCTTC CASSFPVTGLTYNEQFF
TRBJ2-7 TRBV3-1/TRBV3-2 - - TGTGCCAGCAGCCCGCGACTAGTGGTAATGAGGGAGCAGTACTTC CASSPRLVVMREQYF
TRBJ1-6 TRBV28 - - TGTGCCAGCAGTCTCCAGGGCGCAAATTCACCCCTCCACTTT CASSLQGANSPLHF
TRBJ1-3 TRBV3-1/TRBV3-2 TRBD1 - TGTGCCAGCAGCCAAGATAGGGGGCGTTCAGGAAACACCATATATTTT CASSQDRGRSGNTIYF
TRBJ2-7 TRBV6-5 TRBD2 - TGTGCCAGCAGTCGAGCGGGACGGGCCTACGAGCAGTACTTC CASSRAGRAYEQYF
TRBJ2-1 TRBV28 TRBD2 - TGTGCCAGCAGCCAACCGGGACTAGCGGGAGCTACCTTTAGCTCCTACAATGAGCAGTTCTTC CASSQPGLAGATFSSYNEQFF
TRBJ2-7 TRBV7-7 TRBD2 - TGTGCCAGCAGCGCAACTCTAGCGGGAAGCGACGAGCAGTACTTC CASSATLAGSDEQYF
TRBJ2-7 TRBV27 TRBD2 few TGTGCCAGCAGTTTATTGGGGGACTACGGCTACGAGCAGTACTTC CASSLLGDYGYEQYF
TRBJ2-1 TRBV11-3 - - TGTGCCAGCAGCTTAGAGGGTAGCGGTAATGAGCAGTTCTTC CASSLEGSGNEQFF
TRBJ2-7 TRBV7-8 TRBD2 - TGTGCCAGCAGCCTTCGGGCGGGAGAAGCCTACGAGCAGTACTTC CASSLRAGEAYEQYF
TRBJ2-1 TRBV4-1 TRBD2 - TGCGCCAGCAGCGGCGGGGGGAGCTCCTACAATGAGCAGTTCTTC CASSGGGSSYNEQFF
TRBJ1-1 TRBV7-9 - once TGTGCCAGCAGCTTAGAGGGAGGTAGGGCTGAAGCTTTCTTT CASSLEGGRAEAFF
TRBJ1-2 TRBV6-5 - - TGTGCCAGCTCACTGGGGGGGGATGGCTACACCTTC CASSLGGDGYTF
TRBJ1-3 TRBV5-1 - - TGCGCCAGCAGCTTGGCCGGCACCATATATTTT CASSLAGTIYF
TRBJ2-3 TRBV19 TRBD1 - TGTGCCAGTAGTATAGGACAGGGGGTGGCAGATACGCAGTATTTT CASSIGQGVADTQYF